The rows below give T cell receptor beta chains drawn from one sample of a study of radiation and T cells in renal cell carcinoma. Profiling relied on immunoSEQ multiplex PCR, and the TCRdb table lists in-frame clones only, not all of them. The profile covers about 150,000 clones, with about 88% appearing a single time and around 4.1% taken by the ten largest. The input for sequencing was blood, taken from a patient whose treatment included radiotherapy and nephrectomy. The receptors derive from a woman in her 70s with renal cell carcinoma. CDR3s include the opening cysteine and the closing phenylalanine or tryptophan. Fields, in order: CDR3 length, J gene, V gene, CDR3 protein.

>18|TRBJ2-4|TRBV5-3
CARSLGVRGSLAKNIQYF
>14|TRBJ1-4|TRBV10-3
CAISEGVINEKLFF
>16|TRBJ1-1|TRBV5-5
CASSSRALGLNTEAFF
>14|TRBJ1-1|TRBV2
CASSVEGAGTEAFF
>15|TRBJ2-5|TRBV7-2
CASSLDRAPWETQYF
>18|TRBJ1-6|TRBV4-3
CASSQESAFSGHNSPLHF
>14|TRBJ2-3|TRBV4-2
CASSQNYRTDTQYF
>12|TRBJ1-1|TRBV21-1
CASSKEAGQAFF
>15|TRBJ1-3|TRBV5-1
CASSSTGSSGNTIYF
>16|TRBJ2-3|TRBV5-1
CASSLTGLAGADTQYF
>14|TRBJ2-1|TRBV30
CAWSRTGAYNEQFF
>14|TRBJ2-7|TRBV27
CASSPGGMSYEQYF
>11|TRBJ1-2|TRBV28
CASSLGHGYTF
>12|TRBJ1-1|TRBV19
CASSRMNTEAFF
>13|TRBJ1-5|TRBV19
CASSGSHNQPQHF
>16|TRBJ2-7|TRBV27
CASSLTSSGGVGEQYF
>14|TRBJ2-5|TRBV6-5
CASIWTEIQETQYF